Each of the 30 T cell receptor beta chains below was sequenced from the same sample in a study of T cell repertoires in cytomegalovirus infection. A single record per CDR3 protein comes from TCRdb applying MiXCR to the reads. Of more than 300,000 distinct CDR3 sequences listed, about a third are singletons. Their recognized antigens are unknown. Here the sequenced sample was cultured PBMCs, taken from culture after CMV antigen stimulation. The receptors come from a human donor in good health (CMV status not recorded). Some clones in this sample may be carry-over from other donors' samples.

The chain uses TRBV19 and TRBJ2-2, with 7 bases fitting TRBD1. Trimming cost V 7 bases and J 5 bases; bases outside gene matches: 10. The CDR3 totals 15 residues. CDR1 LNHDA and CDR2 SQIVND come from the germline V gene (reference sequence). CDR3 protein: CASNSRTGETGELFF. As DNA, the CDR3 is TGTGCCAGTAATTCTAGGACAGGAGAAACCGGGGAGCTGTTTTTT.

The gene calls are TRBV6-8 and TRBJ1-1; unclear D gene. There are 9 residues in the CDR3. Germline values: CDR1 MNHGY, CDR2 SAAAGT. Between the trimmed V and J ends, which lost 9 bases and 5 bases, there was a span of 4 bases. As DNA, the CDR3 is TGTGCCAGGGTGACTGAAGCTTTCTTT. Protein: CARVTEAFF.

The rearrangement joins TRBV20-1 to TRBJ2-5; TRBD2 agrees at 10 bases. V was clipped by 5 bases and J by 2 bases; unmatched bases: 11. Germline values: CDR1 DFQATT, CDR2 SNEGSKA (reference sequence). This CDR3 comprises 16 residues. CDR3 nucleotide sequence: TGCAGTGCTCGGGGGCTAGCGGGGGACGTTCAAGAGACCCAGTACTTC. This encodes CSARGLAGDVQETQYF.

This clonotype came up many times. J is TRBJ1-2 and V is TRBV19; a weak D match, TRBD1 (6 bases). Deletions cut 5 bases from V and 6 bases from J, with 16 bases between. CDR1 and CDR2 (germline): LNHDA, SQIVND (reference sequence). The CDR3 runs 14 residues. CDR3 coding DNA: TGTGCCAGTAGTCCCGGACAGAGTAGCCATGGCTACACCTTC. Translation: CASSPGQSSHGYTF. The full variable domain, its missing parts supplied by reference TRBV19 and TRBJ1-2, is DGGITQSPKYLFRKEGQNVTLSCEQNLNHDAMYWYRQDPGQGLRLIYYSQIVNDFQKGDIAEGYSVSREKKESFPLTVTSAQKNPTAFYLCASSPGQSSHGYTFGSGTRLTVV.

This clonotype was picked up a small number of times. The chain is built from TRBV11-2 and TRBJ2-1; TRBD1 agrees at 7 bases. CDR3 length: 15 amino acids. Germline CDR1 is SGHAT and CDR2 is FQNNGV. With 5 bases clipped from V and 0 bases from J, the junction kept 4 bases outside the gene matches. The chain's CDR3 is CASSQQGSSYNEQFF. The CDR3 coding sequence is TGTGCCAGCAGCCAACAGGGGAGCTCCTACAATGAGCAGTTCTTC.

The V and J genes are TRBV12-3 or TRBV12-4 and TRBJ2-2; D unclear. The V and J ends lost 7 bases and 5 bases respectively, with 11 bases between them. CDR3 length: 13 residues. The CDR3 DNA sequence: TGTGCCAGCAACATCGAAGGGACCGGGGAGCTGTTTTTT. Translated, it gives CASNIEGTGELFF.

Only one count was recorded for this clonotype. Here the CDR3 reads CASTDSGLPYEQYV. CDR3 sequence (DNA): TGTGCCAGCACGGACTCAGGCCTACCCTACGAGCAGTACGTC. The chain links TRBV5-6 to TRBJ2-7; a weak D match, TRBD2 (5 bases). V was shortened by 6 bases and J by 2 bases, with 15 bases between the two germline ends. The CDR3 loop spans 14 amino acids. Germline V gene sequence: CDR1 SGHDT, CDR2 YYEEEE.

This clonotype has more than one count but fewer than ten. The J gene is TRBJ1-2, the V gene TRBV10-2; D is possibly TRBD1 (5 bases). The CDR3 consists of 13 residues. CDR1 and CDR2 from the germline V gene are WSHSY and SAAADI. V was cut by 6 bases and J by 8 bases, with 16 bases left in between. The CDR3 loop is CASRRAREYGYTF. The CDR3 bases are TGCGCCAGCAGAAGGGCCAGGGAATACGGCTACACCTTC.

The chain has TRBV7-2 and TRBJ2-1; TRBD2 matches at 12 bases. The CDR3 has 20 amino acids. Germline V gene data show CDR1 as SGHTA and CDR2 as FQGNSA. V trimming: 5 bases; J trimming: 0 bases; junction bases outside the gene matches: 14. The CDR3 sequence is CASSRPKKTSGRLSYNEQFF. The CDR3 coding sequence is TGTGCCAGCAGCCGACCCAAAAAGACTAGCGGGAGACTCTCCTACAATGAGCAGTTCTTC.

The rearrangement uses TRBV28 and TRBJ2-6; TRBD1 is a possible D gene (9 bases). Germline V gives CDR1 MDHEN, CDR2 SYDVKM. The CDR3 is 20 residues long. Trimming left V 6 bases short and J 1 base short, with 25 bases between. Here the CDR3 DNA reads TGTGCCAGCAGCTTGTGGCGGGGGGACAGGGCGGATTCTGGGGCCAACGTCCTGACTTTC. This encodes CASSLWRGDRADSGANVLTF.

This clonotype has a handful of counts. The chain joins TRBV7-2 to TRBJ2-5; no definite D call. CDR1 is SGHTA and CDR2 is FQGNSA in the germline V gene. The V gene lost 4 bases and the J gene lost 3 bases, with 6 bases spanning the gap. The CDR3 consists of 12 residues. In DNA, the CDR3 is TGTGCCAGCAGCTCCTGGAAAGAGACCCAGTACTTC. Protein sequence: CASSSWKETQYF.

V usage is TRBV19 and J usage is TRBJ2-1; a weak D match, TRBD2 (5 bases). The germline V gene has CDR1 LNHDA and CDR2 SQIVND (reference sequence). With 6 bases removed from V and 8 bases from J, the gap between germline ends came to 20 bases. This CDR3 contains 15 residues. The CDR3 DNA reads TGTGCCAGTAGGCGTGGTTTGGCTAGCCGGGATGAGCAGTTCTTC. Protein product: CASRRGLASRDEQFF.

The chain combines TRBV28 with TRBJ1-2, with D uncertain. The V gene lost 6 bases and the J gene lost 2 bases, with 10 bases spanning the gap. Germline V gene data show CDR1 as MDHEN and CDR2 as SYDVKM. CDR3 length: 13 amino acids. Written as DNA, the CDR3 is TGTGCCAGCAGATCTGGGCTCAACTATGGCTACACCTTC. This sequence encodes CASRSGLNYGYTF.

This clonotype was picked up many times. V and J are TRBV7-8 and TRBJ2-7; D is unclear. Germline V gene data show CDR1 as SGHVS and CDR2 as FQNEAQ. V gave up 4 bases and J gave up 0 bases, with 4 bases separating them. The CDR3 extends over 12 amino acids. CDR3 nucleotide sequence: TGTGCCAGCAGCTGGAGCTCCTACGAGCAGTACTTC. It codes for CASSWSSYEQYF.

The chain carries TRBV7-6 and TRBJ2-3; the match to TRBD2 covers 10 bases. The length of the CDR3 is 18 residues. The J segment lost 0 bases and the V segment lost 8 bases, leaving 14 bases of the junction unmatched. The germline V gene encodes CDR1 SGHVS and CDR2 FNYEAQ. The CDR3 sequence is CASGTGASGSPSTDTQYF. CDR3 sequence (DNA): TGTGCCAGCGGGACTGGGGCTAGCGGGAGCCCAAGCACAGATACGCAGTATTTT.

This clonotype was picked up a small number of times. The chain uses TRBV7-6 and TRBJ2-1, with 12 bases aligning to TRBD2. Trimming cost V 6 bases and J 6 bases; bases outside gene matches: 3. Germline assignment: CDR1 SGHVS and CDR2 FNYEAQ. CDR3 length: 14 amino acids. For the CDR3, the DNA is TGTGCCAGCAGGGGGACTAGCGGGTTCAATGAGCAGTTCTTC. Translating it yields CASRGTSGFNEQFF.

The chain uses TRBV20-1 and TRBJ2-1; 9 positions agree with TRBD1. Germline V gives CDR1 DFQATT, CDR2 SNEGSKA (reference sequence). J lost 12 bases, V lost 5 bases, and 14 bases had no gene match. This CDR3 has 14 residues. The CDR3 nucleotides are TGCAGTGCTCCCGGGACAGGGCCCCGGTTTGGGCAGTTCTTC. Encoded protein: CSAPGTGPRFGQFF.

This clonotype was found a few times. The chain's CDR3 is CASSQNSLGGETQYF. CDR3 DNA sequence: TGTGCCAGCAGCCAGAACTCCCTGGGCGGGGAGACCCAGTACTTC. The J gene is TRBJ2-5, the V gene TRBV14; D is perhaps TRBD2 (5 bases). CDR3 length equals 15 residues. Trimming cost V 3 bases and J 5 bases, with 16 bases left between them. Per the germline V gene, CDR1 is SGHDN and CDR2 is FVKESK.

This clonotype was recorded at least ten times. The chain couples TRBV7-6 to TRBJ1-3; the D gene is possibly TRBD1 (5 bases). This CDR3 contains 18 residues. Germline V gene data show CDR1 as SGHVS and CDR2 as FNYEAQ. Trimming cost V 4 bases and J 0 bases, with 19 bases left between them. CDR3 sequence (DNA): TGTGCCAGCAGCTCGCAGGCAGGGCCTTTGTCCTCTGGAAACACCATATATTTT. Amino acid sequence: CASSSQAGPLSSGNTIYF.

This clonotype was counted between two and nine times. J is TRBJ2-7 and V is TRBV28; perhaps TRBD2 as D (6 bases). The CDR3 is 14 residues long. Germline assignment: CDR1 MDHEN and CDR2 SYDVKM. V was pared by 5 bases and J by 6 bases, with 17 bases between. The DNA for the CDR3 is TGTGCCAGCAGTCGCGGAGGGCCCACTAGCGAGCAGTACTTC. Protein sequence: CASSRGGPTSEQYF.

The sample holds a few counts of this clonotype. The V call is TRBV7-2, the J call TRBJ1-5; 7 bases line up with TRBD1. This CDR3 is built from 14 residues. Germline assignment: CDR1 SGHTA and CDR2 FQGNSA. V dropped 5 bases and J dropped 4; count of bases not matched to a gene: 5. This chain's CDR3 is CASSRQGWNQPQHF. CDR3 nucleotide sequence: TGTGCCAGCAGCCGACAGGGATGGAATCAGCCCCAGCATTTT.

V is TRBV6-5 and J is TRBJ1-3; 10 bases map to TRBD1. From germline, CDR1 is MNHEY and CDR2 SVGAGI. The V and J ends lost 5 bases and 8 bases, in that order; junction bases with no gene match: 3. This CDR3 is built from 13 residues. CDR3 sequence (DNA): TGTGCCAGCAGTAAGGACAGGGGGTACACCATATATTTT. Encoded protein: CASSKDRGYTIYF.

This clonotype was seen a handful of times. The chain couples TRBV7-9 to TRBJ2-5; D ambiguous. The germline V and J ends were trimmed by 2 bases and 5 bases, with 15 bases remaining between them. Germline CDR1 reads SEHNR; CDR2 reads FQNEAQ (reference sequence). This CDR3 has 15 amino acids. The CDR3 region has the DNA TGTGCCAGCAGCTTAAGTGTGACCCCCTACGAGACCCAGTACTTC. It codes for CASSLSVTPYETQYF. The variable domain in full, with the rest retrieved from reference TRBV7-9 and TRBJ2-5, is DTGVSQNPRHKITKRGQNVTFRCDPISEHNRLYWYRQTLGQGPEFLTYFQNEAQLEKSRLLSDRFSAERPKGSFSTLEIQRTEQGDSAMYLCASSLSVTPYETQYFGPGTRLLVL.

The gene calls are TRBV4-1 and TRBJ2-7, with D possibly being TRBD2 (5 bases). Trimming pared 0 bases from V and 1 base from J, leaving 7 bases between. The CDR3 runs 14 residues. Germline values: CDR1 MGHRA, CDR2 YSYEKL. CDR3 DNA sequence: TGCGCCAGCAGCCAAGAACGGACTTCCTACGAGCAGTACTTC. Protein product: CASSQERTSYEQYF.

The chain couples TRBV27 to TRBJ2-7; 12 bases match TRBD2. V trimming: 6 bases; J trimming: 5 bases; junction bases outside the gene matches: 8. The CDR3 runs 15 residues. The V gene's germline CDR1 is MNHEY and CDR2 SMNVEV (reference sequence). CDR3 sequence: CASRSLAGGPHEQYV. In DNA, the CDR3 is TGTGCCAGCAGGTCCCTAGCGGGAGGGCCTCACGAGCAGTACGTC.

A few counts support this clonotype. CDR3 amino acids: CASSWAPGLVPNEQFF. CDR3 nucleotide sequence: TGTGCCAGCAGTTGGGCCCCGGGACTAGTCCCCAATGAGCAGTTCTTC. The chain is built from TRBV6-2 or TRBV6-3 and TRBJ2-1; TRBD2 matches at 8 bases. V lost 4 bases to trimming and J lost 6 bases; unmatched junction nucleotides: 11. CDR3 size: 16 residues. From germline, CDR1 is MNHEY and CDR2 SVGEGT.

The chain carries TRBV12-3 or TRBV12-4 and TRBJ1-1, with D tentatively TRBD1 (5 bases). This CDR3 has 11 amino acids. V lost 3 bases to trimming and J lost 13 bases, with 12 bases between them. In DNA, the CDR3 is TGTGCCAGCAGTTTCAGAGGACAAAGTTTCTTT. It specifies CASSFRGQSFF.

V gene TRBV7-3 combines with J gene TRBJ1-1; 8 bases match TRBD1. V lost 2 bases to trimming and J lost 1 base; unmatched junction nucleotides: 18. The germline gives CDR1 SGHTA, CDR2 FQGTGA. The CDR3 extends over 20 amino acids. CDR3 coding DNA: TGTGCCAGCAGCTTATTTCCGATTGGGGATGCCGGGACAGGGAACACTGAAGCTTTCTTT. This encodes CASSLFPIGDAGTGNTEAFF.

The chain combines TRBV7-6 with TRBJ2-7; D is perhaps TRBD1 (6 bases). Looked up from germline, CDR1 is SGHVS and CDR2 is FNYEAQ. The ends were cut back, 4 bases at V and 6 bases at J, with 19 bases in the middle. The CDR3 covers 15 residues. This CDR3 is CASSSGAGPAGEQYF. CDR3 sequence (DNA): TGTGCCAGCAGCTCAGGGGCAGGTCCGGCGGGCGAGCAGTACTTC.

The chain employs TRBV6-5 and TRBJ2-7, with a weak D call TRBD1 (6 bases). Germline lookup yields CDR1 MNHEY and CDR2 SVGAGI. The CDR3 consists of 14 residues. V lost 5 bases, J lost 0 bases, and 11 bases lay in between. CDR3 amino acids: CASSPRDTSYEQYF. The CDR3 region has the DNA TGTGCCAGCAGTCCCCGGGACACCTCCTACGAGCAGTACTTC.